The clone carrying this T cell receptor (beta chain) was counted many times. The antigen remains unidentified. This record belongs to a study of human T cells and chemical hapten exposure. Trimming took off 4 bases at V and 6 bases at J, with 15 bases between the two ends. Per the germline V gene, CDR1 is MNHEY and CDR2 is SMNVEV (reference sequence). The CDR3 spans 14 residues. General study results and limits: There was alopecia in the donors, so their immune response may differ from that of healthy people. Compared with pre-sensitization or healthy control sets, expanded TCRs clustered more. TCRs at a frequency above 1 in 1000 stayed unchanged with DPC sensitization.

TCRdb called the RACE reads again in MiXCR, with one record for every CDR3 protein. Among about 380,000 distinct CDR3 sequences, about 6% were seen once, and the ten largest hold 5% to 6%. Described time point: patch test 2, 6 weeks after DPC sensitization. As for treatment: therapeutic diphenylcyclopropenone sensitization with weekly scalp DPC. The material sequenced was whole blood, taken in connection with sensitization to the hapten diphenylcyclopropenone (DPC). This receptor was taken from a young woman with alopecia areata. Some clones in this sample may be carry-over from other donors' samples. The chain uses TRBV27 and TRBJ1-2; D gene ambiguous. CDR3 amino acids: CASSSLGSGDGYTF. In DNA form, the CDR3 reads TGTGCCAGCAGTTCTTTGGGGAGCGGGGATGGCTACACCTTC.